This TCR beta chain was observed in a study of blood T cells in healthy people across ages. V was clipped by 6 bases and J by 2 bases; unmatched bases: 7. Germline V gene data show CDR1 as SQVTM and CDR2 as ANQGSEA. This CDR3 is 14 amino acids long. Primers used in a second PCR of roughly 7 to 11 cycles were a sample-barcoded 5' primer and a J-beta primer mix. With 12 random nucleotides, a template-switch adaptor tagged each individual cDNA molecule. TCRdb called the 5' RACE reads again in MiXCR, with one record for every CDR3 protein. The sample has roughly 1,000,000 distinct CDR3 sequences, 20% to 25% seen once; the top ten hold approximately 0.7%. These data were also reused for a study on T cells of mothers and their children. That study adds: Extraction yielded RNA that went, in full, into cDNA synthesis at roughly 1.5 ug per 15 ul.

The TCR was taken from a girl aged 2-15 years in good health. Sequences were obtained from blood. J is TRBJ2-3 and V is TRBV29-1; 8 bases match TRBD1. Written as DNA, the CDR3 is TGCAGCGTGGGCCGGACAGGGAACACAGATACGCAGTATTTT. This gives the protein CSVGRTGNTDTQYF.